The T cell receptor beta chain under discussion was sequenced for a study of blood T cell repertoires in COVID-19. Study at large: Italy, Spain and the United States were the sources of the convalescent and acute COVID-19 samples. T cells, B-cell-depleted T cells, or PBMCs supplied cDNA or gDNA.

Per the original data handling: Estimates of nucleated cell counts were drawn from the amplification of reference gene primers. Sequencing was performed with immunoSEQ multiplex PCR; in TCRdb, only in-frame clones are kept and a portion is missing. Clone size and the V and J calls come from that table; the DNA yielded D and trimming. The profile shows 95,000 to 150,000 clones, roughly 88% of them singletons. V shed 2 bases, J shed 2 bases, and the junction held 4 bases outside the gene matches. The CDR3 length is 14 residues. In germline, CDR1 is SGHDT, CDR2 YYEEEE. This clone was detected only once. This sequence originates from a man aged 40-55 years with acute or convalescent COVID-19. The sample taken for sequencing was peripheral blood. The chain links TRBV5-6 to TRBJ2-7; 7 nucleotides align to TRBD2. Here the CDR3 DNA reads TGTGCCAGCAGCTTCAGAGGACTAGCCTACGAGCAGTACTTC. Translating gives CASSFRGLAYEQYF.